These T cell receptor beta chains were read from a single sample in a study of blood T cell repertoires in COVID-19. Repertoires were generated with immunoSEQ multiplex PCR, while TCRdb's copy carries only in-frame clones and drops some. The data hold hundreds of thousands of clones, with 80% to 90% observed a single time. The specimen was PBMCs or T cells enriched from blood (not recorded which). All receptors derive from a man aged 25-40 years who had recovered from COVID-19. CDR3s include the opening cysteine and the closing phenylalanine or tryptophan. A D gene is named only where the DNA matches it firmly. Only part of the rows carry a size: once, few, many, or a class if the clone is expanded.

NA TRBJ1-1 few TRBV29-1 CSVVLAAGAPSAEAFF TGCAGCGTTGTTTTGGCTGCAGGGGCCCCCAGCGCTGAAGCTTTCTTT
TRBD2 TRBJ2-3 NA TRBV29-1 CSPPGRETDTQYF TGCAGCCCCCCGGGGCGGGAGACAGATACGCAGTATTTT
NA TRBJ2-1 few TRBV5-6 CASSWQNYNEQFF TGTGCCAGCAGCTGGCAGAACTACAATGAGCAGTTCTTC
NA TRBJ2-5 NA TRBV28 CASSGVSETQYF TGTGCCAGCAGTGGAGTTTCCGAGACCCAGTACTTC
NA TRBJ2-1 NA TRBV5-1 CASTGVTYNEQFF TGCGCCAGCACAGGGGTTACCTACAATGAGCAGTTCTTC
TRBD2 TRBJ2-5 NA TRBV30 CAWSVGGQETQYF TGTGCCTGGAGTGTCGGGGGGCAAGAGACCCAGTACTTC
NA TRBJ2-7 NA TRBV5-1 CASSLIGTSLAYEQYF TGCGCCAGCAGCTTGATTGGAACTAGCCTCGCCTACGAGCAGTACTTC
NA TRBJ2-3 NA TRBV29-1 CSGVTGNTQYF TGCAGCGGCGTCACAGGGAATACGCAGTATTTT
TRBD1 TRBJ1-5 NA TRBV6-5 CASTPRGQINQPQHF TGTGCCAGCACCCCGAGGGGACAGATTAATCAGCCCCAGCATTTT
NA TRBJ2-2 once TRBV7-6 CASSLAQYTGELFF TGTGCCAGCAGCTTAGCTCAGTACACCGGGGAGCTGTTTTTT
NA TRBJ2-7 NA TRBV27 CASSLVGDGTISEQYF TGTGCCAGCAGTTTAGTGGGAGATGGCACCATCAGCGAGCAGTACTTC
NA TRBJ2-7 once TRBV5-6 CASSLWGTWSSYEQYF TGTGCCAGCAGCTTGTGGGGGACATGGAGCTCCTACGAGCAGTACTTC
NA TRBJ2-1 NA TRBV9 CASSVGGTTIGNEQFF TGTGCCAGCAGCGTAGGGGGGACAACCATAGGGAATGAGCAGTTCTTC
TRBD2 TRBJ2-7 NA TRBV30 CAWSPKLGTSGLPYEQYF TGTGCCTGGAGTCCTAAACTCGGGACTAGCGGGCTCCCCTACGAGCAGTACTTC
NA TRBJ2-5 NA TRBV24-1 CATSDPGVQETQYF TGTGCCACCAGTGACCCCGGAGTACAAGAGACCCAGTACTTC
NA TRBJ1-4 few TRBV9 CASSFAGDGEKLFF TGTGCCAGCAGTTTTGCGGGGGATGGTGAAAAACTGTTTTTT
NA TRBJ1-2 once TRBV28 CASNKPSNYGYTF TGTGCCAGCAATAAGCCGAGTAACTATGGCTACACCTTC
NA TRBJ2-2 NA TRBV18 CASSPPSTGELFF TGTGCCAGCTCACCACCGAGCACCGGGGAGCTGTTTTTT
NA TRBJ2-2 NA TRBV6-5 CASSYFREWTGELFF TGTGCCAGCAGTTACTTCCGGGAGTGGACCGGGGAGCTGTTTTTT
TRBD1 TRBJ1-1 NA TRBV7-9 CASSPGQGRTEAFF TGTGCCAGCAGCCCTGGACAGGGGAGGACTGAAGCTTTCTTT
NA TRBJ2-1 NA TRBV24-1 CATSEASYNEQFF TGTGCCACCAGTGAAGCTAGTTACAATGAGCAGTTCTTC
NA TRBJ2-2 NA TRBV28 CASTVRSDTGELFF TGTGCCAGCACCGTCAGGTCAGACACCGGGGAGCTGTTTTTT
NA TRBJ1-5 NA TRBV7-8 CASSYGPPGGNQPQHF TGTGCCAGCAGCTACGGTCCGCCAGGGGGCAATCAGCCCCAGCATTTT
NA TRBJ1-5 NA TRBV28 CASSSYQTLNQPQHF TGTGCCAGCAGTTCCTACCAAACCCTGAATCAGCCCCAGCATTTT
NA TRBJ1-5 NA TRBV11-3 CASSPERANQPQHF TGTGCCAGCAGCCCCGAGAGGGCCAATCAGCCCCAGCATTTT
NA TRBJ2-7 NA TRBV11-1 CASSLRRAGGDEQYF TGTGCCAGCAGCTTAAGGCGGGCAGGAGGCGACGAGCAGTACTTC
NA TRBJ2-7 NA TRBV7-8 CASSLGEIYEQYF TGTGCCAGCAGCTTAGGCGAAATCTACGAGCAGTACTTC
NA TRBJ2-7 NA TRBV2 CASTRGGGLSVEQYF TGTGCCAGCACCCGCGGCGGGGGCCTGTCCGTCGAGCAGTACTTC
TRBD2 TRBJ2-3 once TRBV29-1 CSVVGLAGDTQYF TGCAGCGTTGTCGGACTAGCGGGAGATACGCAGTATTTT
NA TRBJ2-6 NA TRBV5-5 CASSSLATLPSSSGANVLTF TGTGCCAGCAGCTCACTAGCCACGCTTCCCTCAAGCTCTGGGGCCAACGTCCTGACTTTC
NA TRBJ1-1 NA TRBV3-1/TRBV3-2 CASSRIGTGYTEAFF TGTGCCAGCAGCCGAATTGGTACAGGATACACTGAAGCTTTCTTT
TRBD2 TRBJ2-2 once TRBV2 CASSDLAVTGELFF TGTGCCAGCAGTGATCTAGCGGTTACCGGGGAGCTGTTTTTT
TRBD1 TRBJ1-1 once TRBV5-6 CASSLGTGVFEAFF TGTGCCAGCAGCTTGGGAACAGGGGTTTTTGAAGCTTTCTTT
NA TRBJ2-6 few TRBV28 CASSSGGANVLTF TGTGCCAGCAGCTCCGGTGGGGCCAACGTCCTGACTTTC
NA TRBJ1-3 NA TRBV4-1 CASSHTRGTLWTSSGNTIYF TGCGCCAGCAGCCATACAAGGGGGACCTTGTGGACAAGCTCTGGAAACACCATATATTTT
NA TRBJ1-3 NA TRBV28 CASWRDSGNTIYF TGTGCCAGCTGGAGGGACTCTGGAAACACCATATATTTT
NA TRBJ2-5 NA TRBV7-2 CASSSSGLPSETQYF TGTGCCAGCAGCTCTAGTGGCCTACCCTCAGAGACCCAGTACTTC
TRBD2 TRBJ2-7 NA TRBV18 CASSPPSGRGAEQYF TGTGCCAGCTCACCACCTAGCGGGAGAGGGGCCGAGCAGTACTTC
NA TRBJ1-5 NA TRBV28 CASSPVQYGNQPQHF TGTGCCAGCAGTCCGGTCCAATATGGCAATCAGCCCCAGCATTTT
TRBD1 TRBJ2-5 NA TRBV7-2 CASSLARQGKKTQYF TGTGCCAGCAGCTTAGCCAGACAGGGAAAGAAGACCCAGTACTTC
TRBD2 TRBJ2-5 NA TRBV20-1 CSASRREDVYRETQYF TGCAGTGCTAGTCGGCGGGAGGACGTGTATAGAGAGACCCAGTACTTC
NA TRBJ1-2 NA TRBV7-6 CASSQRGGGSQHYGYTF TGTGCCAGCAGCCAGCGGGGTGGTGGCAGCCAACACTATGGCTACACCTTC
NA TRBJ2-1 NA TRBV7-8 CASSLGFGGYNEQFF TGTGCCAGCAGCTTAGGCTTTGGCGGCTACAATGAGCAGTTCTTC
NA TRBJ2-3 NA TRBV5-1 CASSLDTTGIFRATDTQYF TGCGCCAGCAGCTTGGATACCACAGGGATCTTTCGGGCCACAGATACGCAGTATTTT
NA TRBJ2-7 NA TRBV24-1 CATSDRDSYPYEQYF TGTGCCACCAGTGATCGTGACAGCTACCCATACGAGCAGTACTTC
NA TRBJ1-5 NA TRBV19 CASTQRAAINQPQHF TGTGCCAGTACGCAGAGGGCAGCCATCAATCAGCCCCAGCATTTT
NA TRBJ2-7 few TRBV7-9 CASSLGEKAYEQYF TGTGCCAGCAGTCTAGGCGAGAAAGCCTACGAGCAGTACTTC
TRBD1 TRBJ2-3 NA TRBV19 CAIAGGAGTDTQYF TGTGCCATTGCAGGGGGCGCCGGCACAGATACGCAGTATTTT
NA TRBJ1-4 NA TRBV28 CATWWQGNEKLFF TGTGCCACATGGTGGCAGGGTAACGAAAAACTGTTTTTT
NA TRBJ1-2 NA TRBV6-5 CATDGNYGYTF TGTGCCACCGACGGGAACTATGGCTACACCTTC